The present T cell receptor beta chain was sequenced within a study of cytomegalovirus exposure and HLA in healthy donors. PCR used 60 Vbeta primers and 13 Jbeta primers. Assay: immunoSEQ multiplex PCR; the TCRdb copy retains only in-frame clones and omits some. The sample has some 140,000 clones, about 87% seen once; the top ten hold more than 4.5%. With respect to this clone: Its specificity is unknown.

Trimming cost V 1 base and J 3 bases, with 10 bases left between them. CDR1 and CDR2 from the germline V gene are SGHRS and YFSETQ. The CDR3 is 14 amino acids. General study points: In a later analysis, at a false discovery rate of 0.05, over 15,000 TCR beta sequences matched HLA alleles. Generally TCR sequences proved uncommon, though certain public TCRs appeared in numerous donors.

The source of this sequence is a woman aged 30 to 39 in good health and CMV-seronegative. The gene calls are TRBV5-1 and TRBJ1-2, with D perhaps matching TRBD1 (6 bases). The sequencing sample was made of PBMCs. This chain's CDR3 is CASSLSGQYYGYTF. CDR3 nucleotide sequence: TGCGCCAGCAGCTTGTCCGGACAGTACTATGGCTACACCTTC.